This section outlines one T cell receptor (beta chain) sequence together with its context. The antigen it binds to is not known. No much larger clone exists at a distance of one base, and base qualities are not known. Library generation was performed with the immunoSEQ multiplex PCR assay. TCRdb obtained this table from immuneACCESS and retained in-frame rearrangements with V and J assigned. These tables miss some clones; where compared with another copy, unresolved V genes account for less than half of the shortfall, and the remainder is unexplained. The sample includes 150,000 to 200,000 clones, with around 87% observed a single time. The ten largest clones add up to more than 1.3% of the sample. The data originate from a study of control samples from healthy donors and cancer patients (dated by TCRdb to the early 2020s). Reading from cysteine to phenylalanine, the CDR3 counts 16 amino acids. The only DNA kept is the CDR3, 48 bases in frame from the first base. The junction shows trimming of 0 bases on V and 2 bases on J, plus 13 bases between the germline ends. As encoded in the germline V gene, CDR1 is SGHRS while CDR2 is YFSETQ.

The sequence links TRBV5-1 to TRBJ2-3; TRBD2 might be the D gene, on 7 matching bases. Source material: blood. This receptor was obtained from a woman aged 45 to 65 in good health. The nucleotides are TGCGCCAGCAGCTTGGTTGGAGGGGGGGACACAGATACGCAGTATTTT. Its translation is CASSLVGGGDTDTQYF.